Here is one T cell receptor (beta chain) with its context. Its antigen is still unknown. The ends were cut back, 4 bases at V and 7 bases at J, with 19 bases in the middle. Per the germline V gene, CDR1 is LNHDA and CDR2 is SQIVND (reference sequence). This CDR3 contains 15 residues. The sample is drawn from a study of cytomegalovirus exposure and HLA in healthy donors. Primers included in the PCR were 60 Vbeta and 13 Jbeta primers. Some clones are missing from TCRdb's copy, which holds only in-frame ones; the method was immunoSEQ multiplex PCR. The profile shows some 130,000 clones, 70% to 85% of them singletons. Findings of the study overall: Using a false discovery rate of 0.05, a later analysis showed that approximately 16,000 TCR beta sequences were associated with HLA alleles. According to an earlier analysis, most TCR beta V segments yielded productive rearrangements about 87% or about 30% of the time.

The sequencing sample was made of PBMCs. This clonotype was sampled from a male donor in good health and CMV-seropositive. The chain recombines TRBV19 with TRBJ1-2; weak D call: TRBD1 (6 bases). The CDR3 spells CASSNTDRGVGGYTF. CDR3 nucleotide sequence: TGTGCCAGTAGTAATACGGACAGAGGGGTCGGTGGCTACACCTTC.